Here is one T cell receptor (beta chain) with its context. Original methodology: Because ImmunoSEQ provided only junction sequences with no quality scores, the filtering differed. Repertoires were generated with immunoSEQ multiplex PCR, while TCRdb's copy carries only in-frame clones and drops some. Clone size and V and J calls were adopted from that table, with D and trimming inferred from the DNA. The table lists about 2.2 million clones, around 93% of them singletons. This entry comes from a study of shared clonotypes between healthy human individuals. Naive CD8 cells lacked CD45RO, underwent positive selection for CCR7 and left out terminally differentiated effector memory CD45RA+ cells. This clonotype originated in a man younger than 35 in good health. Some clones in this sample may be carry-over from other donors' samples. Sequencing was performed on naive CD8+ T cells from PBMCs.

CDR3 in amino acids: CASSISGRHVDIQYF. As DNA, the CDR3 is TGTGCCAGCTCGATTTCCGGGCGCCACGTGGACATTCAGTACTTC. The chain links TRBV6-5 to TRBJ2-4; D is ambiguous. CDR1 is MNHEY and CDR2 is SVGAGI in the germline V gene. The CDR3 totals 15 residues. V was trimmed by 8 bases and J by 8 bases, leaving 22 bases between them.